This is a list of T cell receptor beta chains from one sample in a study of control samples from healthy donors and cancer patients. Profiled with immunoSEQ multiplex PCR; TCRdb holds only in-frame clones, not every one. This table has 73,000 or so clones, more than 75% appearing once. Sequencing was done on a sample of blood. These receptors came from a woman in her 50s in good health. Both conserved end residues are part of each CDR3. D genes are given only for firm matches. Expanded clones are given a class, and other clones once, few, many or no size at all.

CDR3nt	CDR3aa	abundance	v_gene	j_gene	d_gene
TGTGCCAGCAGTTCATCTCAGGGATCCTACGAGCAGTACTTC	CASSSSQGSYEQYF	.	TRBV28	TRBJ2-7	.
TGCGCCAGCAGCTTGACCACAGGGACCCAGGTAGCTGGAAACACCATATATTTT	CASSLTTGTQVAGNTIYF	.	TRBV5-1	TRBJ1-3	.
TGCGCCAGCAGCTTGAGCGGTTTTATGGAAAAACTGTTTTTT	CASSLSGFMEKLFF	few	TRBV5-1	TRBJ1-4	.
TGTGCCAGCAGTTGGAACAGGGGGAATCAGCCCCAGCATTTT	CASSWNRGNQPQHF	.	TRBV6-5	TRBJ1-5	TRBD1
TGTGCCAGCAGCCCCCAAGGTGCTAATGAAAAACTGTTTTTT	CASSPQGANEKLFF	.	TRBV3-1/TRBV3-2	TRBJ1-4	.
TGTGCCAGCAGTTATAGCGGCCAAGAGACCCAGTACTTC	CASSYSGQETQYF	.	TRBV6-5	TRBJ2-5	.
TGTGCCAGCAGCTCCGGGACAGGTGTAAACATTCAGTACTTC	CASSSGTGVNIQYF	.	TRBV28	TRBJ2-4	TRBD1
TGTGCCAGCTCACCACCACGGGACAGGGCTGGAAACACCATATATTTT	CASSPPRDRAGNTIYF	.	TRBV18	TRBJ1-3	TRBD1
TGCAGCGGGCGGGACAGGGGGTACGAGCAGTACTTC	CSGRDRGYEQYF	.	TRBV29-1	TRBJ2-7	TRBD1
TGTGCCAGCAGCTTGAACCCCGGGACTAGCGGGAACAATGAGCAGTTCTTC	CASSLNPGTSGNNEQFF	.	TRBV5-4	TRBJ2-1	TRBD2
TGTGCCAGCAGTGAACAGGGTTCGGAGACCCAGTACTTC	CASSEQGSETQYF	.	TRBV2	TRBJ2-5	.
TGCGCCAGCAGCTTGGCCGGACAGGACGGCGAGCAGTACTTC	CASSLAGQDGEQYF	.	TRBV5-1	TRBJ2-7	TRBD1
TGTGCCACCAGATTCCGGTACTCAAATGAGCAGTTCTTC	CATRFRYSNEQFF	.	TRBV15	TRBJ2-1	.
TGTGCCAGCAGCCTGGCTACGAGCGCCAGTGAGACCCAGTACTTC	CASSLATSASETQYF	.	TRBV3-1/TRBV3-2	TRBJ2-5	.
TGTGCCAGTAGTTCTCCCCGCAATCTCTATGGCTACACCTTC	CASSSPRNLYGYTF	.	TRBV19	TRBJ1-2	.
TGTGCCAGCAGCTTAGCCTTGTCGAATGGCGGCCACAATGAGCAGTTCTTC	CASSLALSNGGHNEQFF	few	TRBV7-9	TRBJ2-1	.
TGTGCCAGCTCACTACAGGGGGATGAGCAGTTCTTC	CASSLQGDEQFF	.	TRBV18	TRBJ2-1	TRBD1
TGTGCCAGCAGCGTAGGGGCTAGCGGGAGAGGGGAGCAGTTCTTC	CASSVGASGRGEQFF	.	TRBV9	TRBJ2-1	TRBD2
TGTGCCAGCAGCGAGCCGGGACTCAATTCGGGCTATGGCTACACCTTC	CASSEPGLNSGYGYTF	once	TRBV5-6	TRBJ1-2	.
TGTGCCAGCAGTCCCTACAGGGGGCCTGCGGCTGAAGCTTTCTTT	CASSPYRGPAAEAFF	.	TRBV28	TRBJ1-1	TRBD1
TGTGCCTGGAGAGGGGTACTGGGGACCCAGTACTTC	CAWRGVLGTQYF	.	TRBV30	TRBJ2-5	.
TGTGCCAGCAGCACAGGGTCCGAGCAGTACTTC	CASSTGSEQYF	.	TRBV7-8	TRBJ2-7	.
TGCGCCAGCAGCTTAGTTGGGATCCAAGAGACCCAGTACTTC	CASSLVGIQETQYF	.	TRBV5-1	TRBJ2-5	.
TGTGCCAGCAGCCAAGAGGGTAGCGGGAAGCTCGAGCAGTACTTC	CASSQEGSGKLEQYF	.	TRBV14	TRBJ2-7	TRBD2
TGTGCCAGCAGTCTTTCTGGGGACTATTTTGGCTACACCTTC	CASSLSGDYFGYTF	.	TRBV28	TRBJ1-2	.
TGTGCCAGCAGCCAAGCCGGGGGATACGAGCAGTACTTC	CASSQAGGYEQYF	.	TRBV3-1/TRBV3-2	TRBJ2-7	.
TGTGCCAGCAGCTTGGAGGGGGGCGAGCAGTACTTC	CASSLEGGEQYF	.	TRBV5-6	TRBJ2-7	.
TGTGCCAGCAGCGGGCGAGCGGGAGTGGGCACCGGGGAGCTGTTTTTT	CASSGRAGVGTGELFF	.	TRBV7-9	TRBJ2-2	TRBD2
TGTGCCAGCAGCGCCCGCGTGGACACCGGGGAGCTGTTTTTT	CASSARVDTGELFF	.	TRBV9	TRBJ2-2	.
TGTGCCAGCAGCTCCCGGATAACAGATACGCAGTATTTT	CASSSRITDTQYF	.	TRBV11-1	TRBJ2-3	.
TGTGCCAGTAGGATGGGGTCTGGTGGCTACACCTTC	CASRMGSGGYTF	.	TRBV19	TRBJ1-2	.
TGTGCCAGCAGCCTCGGAGTGAAGGACGGTCAGCCCCAGCATTTT	CASSLGVKDGQPQHF	.	TRBV7-2	TRBJ1-5	.
TGCGCCAGCAGTGAGAACGAGCAGTACTTC	CASSENEQYF	.	TRBV10-2	TRBJ2-7	.
TGTGCCAGCAGTGAAGGAAGCTACAATGAGCAGTTCTTC	CASSEGSYNEQFF	.	TRBV6-1	TRBJ2-1	.
TGTGCCAGCAGTCGACAGTCGGGAAACACCATATATTTT	CASSRQSGNTIYF	.	TRBV12-3/TRBV12-4	TRBJ1-3	.
TGTGCCAGCAGCTTAAATAATGAGGAGTCCCTTTTGCAGCCCCAGCATTTT	CASSLNNEESLLQPQHF	.	TRBV7-3	TRBJ1-5	.
TGTGCCAGCAGTGACAGGGGATACCAGCCCCAGCATTTT	CASSDRGYQPQHF	.	TRBV6-1	TRBJ1-5	.
TGTGCCAGCAGCGAAGAGGGGGGTAGGGAGCAGTACTTC	CASSEEGGREQYF	.	TRBV7-2	TRBJ2-7	.
TGTGCCAGCAGCCAAGGGGGAGGGGCCTTTAATGAAAAACTGTTTTTT	CASSQGGGAFNEKLFF	.	TRBV3-1/TRBV3-2	TRBJ1-4	.
TGTGCCAGCAGCGTAGGACCCGCAGGTGAGCAGTTCTTC	CASSVGPAGEQFF	few	TRBV9	TRBJ2-1	.
TGCGCCAGCAGCCAATACAGGTCTGATCAGCCCCAGCATTTT	CASSQYRSDQPQHF	.	TRBV4-1	TRBJ1-5	.
TGTGCCAGTAGTATTGTAACAGGGTTCAATGAGCAGTTCTTC	CASSIVTGFNEQFF	.	TRBV19	TRBJ2-1	.
TGTGCCAGCACCCTGGAGAAACGGGGGGGGACCCAGTACTTC	CASTLEKRGGTQYF	.	TRBV6-5	TRBJ2-5	TRBD2
TGCGCCAGCAGCTTGTCAGGGAACAGCAATCAGCCCCAGCATTTT	CASSLSGNSNQPQHF	.	TRBV5-1	TRBJ1-5	.
TGTGCTAGTGGTTTCCATCCCGGGACAGGGGCGGAGACCCAGTACTTC	CASGFHPGTGAETQYF	.	TRBV12-5	TRBJ2-5	TRBD1
TGCAGTGCTAGAGATCTCGAGACCCAGTACTTC	CSARDLETQYF	.	TRBV20-1	TRBJ2-5	.
TGTGCCAGCAGCCGACAGGGGGGCAATCAGCCCCAGCATTTT	CASSRQGGNQPQHF	.	TRBV3-1/TRBV3-2	TRBJ1-5	TRBD1
TGTGCCAGCAGCTTGGCTAGCGGGGAACGTACGAGACAGTACTTC	CASSLASGERTRQYF	.	TRBV5-4	TRBJ2-7	TRBD2